These 21 T cell receptor beta chains came from one sample sequenced in a study of blood T cell repertoires in COVID-19. Sequencing used immunoSEQ multiplex PCR; TCRdb keeps in-frame clones, though not all of them. The table lists tens of thousands of clones, around 89% of them singletons. The material sequenced was peripheral blood. The receptors were gathered from a man over 45 with active COVID-19.

The CDR3 region has the DNA TGTGCCAGCAGCTTAGTTATTCCAGGGCAGTACTTC. This translates into CASSLVIPGQYF. The rearrangement uses TRBV11-3 and TRBJ2-7; the D is unclear. This CDR3 spans 12 amino acids. Trimming removed 1 base from V and 9 bases from J, with 10 bases in between. CDR1 and CDR2 (germline): SGHNT, YENEEA.

The chain joins TRBV25-1 to TRBJ2-1, with D tentatively TRBD1 (6 bases). The CDR3 runs to 15 residues. From germline, CDR1 is MGHDK and CDR2 SYGVNS. V was pared by 3 bases and J by 3 bases, with 12 bases between. CDR3 in DNA: TGTGCCAGCAGTGACCCCCGGACAGTCTACAATGAGCAGTTCTTC. Its protein product is CASSDPRTVYNEQFF.

The chain uses TRBV5-1 and TRBJ2-1; D unresolved. The V end lost 2 bases, the J end lost 5 bases, and 11 bases lay between the germline ends. Germline V gives CDR1 SGHRS, CDR2 YFSETQ. The CDR3 loop spans 14 amino acids. CDR3 in amino acids: CASSFGGTNNEQFF. In DNA, the CDR3 is TGCGCCAGCAGCTTCGGCGGAACCAACAATGAGCAGTTCTTC.

The chain joins TRBV5-6 to TRBJ1-5; no firm D call. Germline V gene lookup returns CDR1 SGHDT and CDR2 YYEEEE. Trimming removed 2 bases at V and 4 bases at J, with 10 bases between. CDR3 length: 14 amino acids. The CDR3 region is CASSFYAVNQPQHF. DNA for the CDR3: TGTGCCAGCAGCTTCTACGCGGTGAATCAGCCCCAGCATTTT.

This clone was counted a few times. The chain has TRBV4-1 and TRBJ1-1, with D tentatively TRBD1 (5 bases). The CDR3 sequence is 17 residues long. V was pared by 3 bases and J by 0 bases, with 17 bases between. The V gene's germline CDR1 is MGHRA and CDR2 YSYEKL. CDR3 region: CASSHGQLRGMNTEAFF. The CDR3 nucleotides read TGCGCCAGCAGCCATGGACAACTACGAGGTATGAACACTGAAGCTTTCTTT.

The chain uses TRBV7-2 and TRBJ2-7, with 7 positions matching TRBD1. V gave up 1 base and J gave up 2 bases; unmatched junction bases: 8. Germline-derived CDR1 and CDR2 are SGHTA and FQGNSA. This CDR3 region has 16 residues. The CDR3 here is CASSLGSTGNTYEQYF. The DNA for the CDR3 is TGTGCCAGCAGCTTAGGATCGACAGGGAACACCTACGAGCAGTACTTC.

The rearrangement joins TRBV7-9 to TRBJ2-3; D gene unclear. The CDR3 consists of 14 residues. The germline V gene encodes CDR1 SEHNR and CDR2 FQNEAQ (reference sequence). The V end was cut by 3 bases, the J end by 2 bases, with 9 bases between. The CDR3 nucleotides are TGTGCCAGCAGCTTGAGTACTAACACAGATACGCAGTATTTT. The encoded protein is CASSLSTNTDTQYF.

This chain uses TRBV5-4 with TRBJ2-2; D uncertain. The CDR3 contains 13 residues. V was shortened by 4 bases and J by 7 bases, with 11 bases between the two germline ends. Germline loops: CDR1 SGHNT, CDR2 YYREEE (reference sequence). The CDR3 DNA sequence: TGTGCCAGCAGCCCCCCTGGGCTCGGGGAGCTGTTTTTT. It is translated as CASSPPGLGELFF.

V is TRBV5-8 and J is TRBJ2-7; 7 nucleotides match TRBD1. CDR3 size: 16 residues. Germline V gene data show CDR1 as SGHTS and CDR2 as YDEGEE. V lost 3 bases and J lost 0; bases outside the gene matches: 9. The CDR3 spells CASSSGQALSSYEQYF. The CDR3 nucleotides are TGTGCCAGCAGCTCAGGACAGGCCCTGAGCTCCTACGAGCAGTACTTC.

This clone is a singleton in its sample. The rearrangement uses TRBV5-1 and TRBJ2-7; TRBD2 matches 10 bases. The CDR3 has 15 amino acids. CDR1 is SGHRS and CDR2 is YFSETQ in the germline V gene. Losses at the gene ends were 4 bases for V and 6 bases for J; bases not matched to a gene: 10. The DNA for the CDR3 is TGCGCCAGCAGCCCTGGAGCGGGGGGGCTTTCCGAGCAGTACTTC. It translates to CASSPGAGGLSEQYF.

The CDR3 DNA reads TGTGCCAGCAGCGCCGGGACTAGCGGTATCTACGAGCAGTACTTC. As protein: CASSAGTSGIYEQYF. The genes are TRBV5-4 and TRBJ2-7, with 11 bases fitting TRBD2. This CDR3 spans 15 amino acids. CDR1 is SGHNT and CDR2 is YYREEE in the germline V gene (reference sequence). After removal of 4 bases from V and 3 bases from J, the junction contained 6 bases not matched to a gene. The whole variable domain, remainder taken from reference TRBV5-4 and TRBJ2-7, is ETGVTQSPTHLIKTRGQQVTLRCSSQSGHNTVSWYQQALGQGPQFIFQYYREEENGRGNFPPRFSGLQFPNYSSELNVNALELDDSALYLCASSAGTSGIYEQYFGPGTRLTVT.

This clone was seen only once. The V gene is TRBV2, the J gene TRBJ2-5; TRBD2 matches 8 bases. The V segment lost 2 bases and the J segment 0 bases; nucleotides outside the gene matches: 8. Germline assignment: CDR1 SNHLY and CDR2 FYNNEI. The CDR3 contains 17 residues. CDR3 nucleotides: TGTGCCAGCAGTGAAAAGCCAACTAGCGGTCACCAAGAGACCCAGTACTTC. It specifies CASSEKPTSGHQETQYF.

The table lists this clone with a count of one. This chain connects TRBV7-2 to TRBJ2-3, with unresolved D. There are 14 residues in the CDR3. V lost 1 base and J lost 2, with 7 bases in between. Germline CDR1 is SGHTA and CDR2 is FQGNSA. CDR3 bases: TGTGCCAGCAGCTTAGATAGCTCCACAGATACGCAGTATTTT. It translates to CASSLDSSTDTQYF.

The J gene is TRBJ2-7, the V gene TRBV12-3 or TRBV12-4; 7 nucleotides agree with TRBD1. V shed 8 bases, J shed 6 bases, and the junction held 7 bases outside the gene matches. The CDR3 sequence is 12 residues long. The CDR3: CASATGVGEQYF. DNA for the CDR3: TGTGCCAGCGCCACAGGGGTGGGCGAGCAGTACTTC.

The rearrangement uses TRBV6-5 and TRBJ1-2, with D perhaps TRBD1 (6 bases). Germline loops: CDR1 MNHEY, CDR2 SVGAGI. The V end was cut by 0 bases, the J end by 4 bases, with 12 bases between. This CDR3 has 15 residues. The CDR3 loop is CASSYSTGPLYGYTF. CDR3 nucleotide sequence: TGTGCCAGCAGTTACTCCACAGGGCCTCTCTATGGCTACACCTTC.

V usage is TRBV20-1 and J usage is TRBJ1-3; D possibly corresponds to TRBD1 (5 bases). V lost 3 bases, J lost 2 bases, and 11 bases lay in between. This CDR3 is 14 amino acids long. Germline V gene lookup returns CDR1 DFQATT and CDR2 SNEGSKA (reference sequence). Here the CDR3 DNA reads TGCAGTGCTAGTACTTCGGGGGCTGGAAACACCATATATTTT. The encoded protein is CSASTSGAGNTIYF.

The rearrangement uses TRBV7-3 and TRBJ2-3; weak D call: TRBD1 (5 bases). The V gene lost 2 bases and the J gene lost 3 bases, with 9 bases spanning the gap. Germline values: CDR1 SGHTA, CDR2 FQGTGA. There are 14 residues in the CDR3. CDR3 in DNA: TGTGCCAGCAGCTTAGCGCCAGGGACAGATACGCAGTATTTT. The encoded protein is CASSLAPGTDTQYF.

This chain uses TRBV5-1 with TRBJ2-1; D ambiguous. This CDR3 spans 13 amino acids. Germline V gene sequence: CDR1 SGHRS, CDR2 YFSETQ. Trimming removed 2 bases at V and 5 bases at J, with 8 bases between. This CDR3 is CASSLDINNEQFF. The CDR3 DNA is TGCGCCAGCAGCTTAGACATTAACAATGAGCAGTTCTTC.

V and J are TRBV3-1 (or the pseudogene TRBV3-2) and TRBJ2-7; D gene ambiguous. The CDR3 runs 13 residues. Germline assignment: CDR1 LGHDT and CDR2 YNNKEL (reference sequence). V was cut by 4 bases and J by 6 bases, with 13 bases left in between. The CDR3 region is CASSPITGSEQYF. CDR3 nucleotides: TGTGCCAGCAGCCCTATCACGGGTTCCGAGCAGTACTTC.

The chain is built from TRBV4-2 and TRBJ2-3; TRBD1 aligns across 7 bases. Germline CDR1 is LGHNA and CDR2 is YNFKEQ. There are 16 residues in the CDR3. V gave up 3 bases and J gave up 0 bases; unmatched junction bases: 6. CDR3 protein: CASSHSGQPSTDTQYF. DNA for the CDR3: TGTGCCAGCAGCCACTCGGGACAGCCTAGCACAGATACGCAGTATTTT.

The chain uses TRBV24-1 and TRBJ2-1, with D uncertain. The CDR3 contains 14 residues. V was clipped by 7 bases and J by 6 bases, with 15 bases between them. Germline values: CDR1 KGHDR, CDR2 SFDVKD. DNA for the CDR3: TGTGCCACCAGGTGCGAATTGTTCCCCAATGAGCAGTTCTTC. Encoded protein: CATRCELFPNEQFF.